This TCR beta chain is drawn from a study of cytomegalovirus exposure and HLA in healthy donors. About this clone itself: Antigen: not known.

Study conclusions and caveats: Researchers catalogued about 150 TCR beta chains as cytomegalovirus-associated.

Clones were read by immunoSEQ multiplex PCR, and TCRdb kept only the in-frame ones, dropping some. This table holds roughly 250,000 clones, about 87% found once. Deletions cut 2 bases from V and 0 bases from J, with 16 bases between. CDR3 length: 16 amino acids. CDR1 and CDR2 from the germline V gene are SQVTM and ANQGSEA. From the 120-subject validation cohort, which was separate from the roughly 620-subject first cohort, the donors were drawn. Material for sequencing was PBMCs. The origin of this receptor is a man between 18 and 29 years old in good health and CMV-seronegative. V and J are TRBV29-1 and TRBJ2-5; possibly TRBD2 for D (6 bases). This CDR3 is CSVEFTGTGHQETQYF. In nucleotides, the CDR3 is TGCAGCGTTGAATTCACCGGGACTGGCCACCAAGAGACCCAGTACTTC.